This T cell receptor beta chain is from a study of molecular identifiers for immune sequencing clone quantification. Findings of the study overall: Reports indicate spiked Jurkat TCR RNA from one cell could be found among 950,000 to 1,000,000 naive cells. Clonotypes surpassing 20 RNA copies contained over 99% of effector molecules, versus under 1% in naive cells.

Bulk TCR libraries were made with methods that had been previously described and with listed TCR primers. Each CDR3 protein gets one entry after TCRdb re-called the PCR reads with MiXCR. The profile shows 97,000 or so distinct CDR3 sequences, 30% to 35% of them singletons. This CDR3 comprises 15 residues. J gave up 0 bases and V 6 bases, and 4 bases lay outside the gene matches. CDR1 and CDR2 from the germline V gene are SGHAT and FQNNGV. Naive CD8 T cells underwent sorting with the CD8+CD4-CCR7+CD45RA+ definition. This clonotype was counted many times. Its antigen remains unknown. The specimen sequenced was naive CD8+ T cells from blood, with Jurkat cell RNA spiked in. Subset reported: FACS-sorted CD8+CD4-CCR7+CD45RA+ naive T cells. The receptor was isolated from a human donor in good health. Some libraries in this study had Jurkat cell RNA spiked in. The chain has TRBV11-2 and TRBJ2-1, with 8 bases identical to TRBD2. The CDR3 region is CASSFSGSSYNEQFF. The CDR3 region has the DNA TGTGCCAGCAGTTTCAGCGGGAGCTCCTACAATGAGCAGTTCTTC.